These T cell receptor beta chains were read from a single sample in a study of glioma-infiltrating T cells after dendritic cell vaccination. Here immunoSEQ multiplex PCR was the method, and the copy in TCRdb shows in-frame clones only, minus some. The sample lists 45,000 to 60,000 clones; about 79% were seen once. The material was blood, obtained after dendritic cell vaccination. Receptors were obtained from a human donor with glioblastoma. Each CDR3 is given with its conserved first and last residue. The order of the fields is CDR3 DNA, CDR3 protein, V gene, J gene, clone size, D gene. D genes are given only for firm matches. Clone size is given for some rows only: seen once, a few or many times, or a class if the clone is expanded.

TGCGCCAGCAGCCAGGGGAGGAACACTGAAGCTTTCTTT	CASSQGRNTEAFF	TRBV4-1	TRBJ1-1	NA	NA
TGTGCCAGCATCTTATCGGGGAACACTGAAGCTTTCTTT	CASILSGNTEAFF	TRBV28	TRBJ1-1	NA	NA
TGTGCCAGCAGTTACGGAGGCAGGGGGCAGAACACTGAAGCTTTCTTT	CASSYGGRGQNTEAFF	TRBV6-5	TRBJ1-1	NA	TRBD1
TGCGCCAGCAGCTACGGACAGGGCGGTTACACTGAAGCTTTCTTT	CASSYGQGGYTEAFF	TRBV5-1	TRBJ1-1	NA	TRBD1
TGTGCCTGGAGGCGGTCCAATGAGCGGTTCTTC	CAWRRSNERFF	TRBV30	TRBJ2-1	NA	NA
TGTGCCAGCAGTTCTCCCACTAGCGGAAAAGAGACCCAGTACTTC	CASSSPTSGKETQYF	TRBV7-2	TRBJ2-5	NA	TRBD2
TGTGCCTGGTCCCCCGCGGGACAGGGTGCCTACGAGCAGTACTTC	CAWSPAGQGAYEQYF	TRBV30	TRBJ2-7	NA	TRBD1
TGCGCCAGCAGCCGGGGGACAGGGGGATGGAACATTCAGTACTTC	CASSRGTGGWNIQYF	TRBV4-1	TRBJ2-4	NA	TRBD1
TGTGCCAGCGGCCCAACAGGGCGCTACGAGCAGTACTTC	CASGPTGRYEQYF	TRBV11-2	TRBJ2-7	NA	NA
TGTGCCAGCAGCCTAGGGGAACAAACGGCTTTCTTT	CASSLGEQTAFF	TRBV5-6	TRBJ1-1	NA	NA
TGTGCCAGCAGCCTTTCGGGACAGCCGGGCACTGAAGCTTTCTTT	CASSLSGQPGTEAFF	TRBV7-9	TRBJ1-1	NA	TRBD1
TGCAGCGTTGTGGAGGGAATCCTGAACACTGAAGCTTTCTTT	CSVVEGILNTEAFF	TRBV29-1	TRBJ1-1	few	NA
TGCGCCAGCGCGGGGGCGAGCACAGATACGCAGTATTTT	CASAGASTDTQYF	TRBV5-1	TRBJ2-3	NA	NA
TGTGCCAGCAGCCCGGTAGGGGCCGAAGCTTTCTTT	CASSPVGAEAFF	TRBV7-9	TRBJ1-1	few	NA
TGTGCCAGCAGCTTAGGCCCTCCTCAGCCCCAGCATTTT	CASSLGPPQPQHF	TRBV13	TRBJ1-5	NA	NA
TGTGCCAGTAGTAAGAGCTTCTCGGACTGGTACTACGAGCAGTACTTC	CASSKSFSDWYYEQYF	TRBV19	TRBJ2-7	NA	NA
TGTGCCAGCAGTTCGGGGGGGACCCAGTACTTC	CASSSGGTQYF	TRBV27	TRBJ2-5	NA	TRBD2
TGTGCCAGCAGCTCCAGGGTCACTGAAGCTTTCTTT	CASSSRVTEAFF	TRBV5-4	TRBJ1-1	NA	NA
TGCAGCGTTGGGTTGGGACAAACCTATGGCTACACCTTC	CSVGLGQTYGYTF	TRBV29-1	TRBJ1-2	once	NA
TGTGCCAGCAGCTTAGTATTGTCCAGGACAGGGGATTACTACGAGCAGTACTTC	CASSLVLSRTGDYYEQYF	TRBV7-2	TRBJ2-7	once	TRBD1
TGTGCCACCAGCAGAGCCAGGGACTATTCTGGGGCCAACGTCCTGACTTTC	CATSRARDYSGANVLTF	TRBV15	TRBJ2-6	once	TRBD2
TGTGCCAGTAGGGAAGGACAGAGCCAAGAGACCCAGTACTTC	CASREGQSQETQYF	TRBV19	TRBJ2-5	NA	NA
TGTGCCACCACCCAGGGGGGCGGTTACAATGAGCAGTTCTTC	CATTQGGGYNEQFF	TRBV15	TRBJ2-1	NA	NA
TGCGCCAGCGGACCTCAAGAAGGGGGTTTTACCGGGGAGCTGTTTTTT	CASGPQEGGFTGELFF	TRBV5-1	TRBJ2-2	NA	NA
TGTGCCAGCAGCGCCGGGAACTTGAACACTGAAGCTTTCTTT	CASSAGNLNTEAFF	TRBV9	TRBJ1-1	NA	NA
TGTGCCACCAAAGGGACAGGGGGCTCAGCAGATACGCAGTATTTT	CATKGTGGSADTQYF	TRBV10-3	TRBJ2-3	few	TRBD1
TGCGCCAGCAGCTCCGGGACAGGGGCGCTCACAGATACGCAGTATTTT	CASSSGTGALTDTQYF	TRBV5-1	TRBJ2-3	once	TRBD1
TGTGTCAGCAGCGGCGGCAGGGTGAGCTATGGCTACACCTTC	CVSSGGRVSYGYTF	TRBV5-4	TRBJ1-2	NA	NA
TGTGCCAGCTCACCTACGACAGGGAAACGTCGGGGCTACACCTTC	CASSPTTGKRRGYTF	TRBV18	TRBJ1-2	NA	TRBD1
TGTGCCAGCAGTCGGAGCCTTACCGGGGAGCTGTTTTTT	CASSRSLTGELFF	TRBV6-1	TRBJ2-2	NA	NA
TGTGCCTGGAGTTCGGTTTCGAATTCACCCCTCCACTTT	CAWSSVSNSPLHF	TRBV30	TRBJ1-6	once	NA
TGTGCCAGCAGTTACGGGACAGCTGGAAACACCATATATTTT	CASSYGTAGNTIYF	TRBV6-5	TRBJ1-3	NA	TRBD1
TGTGCCAGCAGCTTAGCTCAGGGACAGGGGGGCACAGATACGCAGTATTTT	CASSLAQGQGGTDTQYF	TRBV7-6	TRBJ2-3	NA	TRBD1
TGTGCCTGGAGTATTGGCCTTAGCGGGGCCCACACAGATACGCAGTATTTT	CAWSIGLSGAHTDTQYF	TRBV30	TRBJ2-3	NA	TRBD2
TGTGCCAGCAGCTCGTCGGGGGGCCAAGATACGCAGTATTTT	CASSSSGGQDTQYF	TRBV13	TRBJ2-3	NA	NA
TGTGCCAGTAGTACTCAAGGACTAGCATCCTACGAGCAGTACTTC	CASSTQGLASYEQYF	TRBV19	TRBJ2-7	NA	TRBD2
TGCGCCAGCAGCCAGGGGACAGGGGCCATCGATTCACCCCTCCACTTT	CASSQGTGAIDSPLHF	TRBV4-3	TRBJ1-6	NA	TRBD1
TGTGCCTGGTCGCCGGGACAGGGGGCCGGCGAGCAGTACTTC	CAWSPGQGAGEQYF	TRBV30	TRBJ2-7	NA	TRBD1
TGTGCCAGCAGTTACAACAGGGTCGCTGAAGCTTTCTTT	CASSYNRVAEAFF	TRBV6-5	TRBJ1-1	NA	NA
TGTGCTAGTCGGTCGGACACTGAAGCTTTCTTT	CASRSDTEAFF	TRBV12-5	TRBJ1-1	NA	NA
TGTGCCAGCAGTGATGGGCAGGTCTACGAGCAGTACTTC	CASSDGQVYEQYF	TRBV2	TRBJ2-7	NA	NA
TGTGCCATCAGTGAGCAGGACAGTACCACCAACAGCAATCAGCCCCAGCATTTT	CAISEQDSTTNSNQPQHF	TRBV10-3	TRBJ1-5	NA	NA
TGTGCCAGCAGTGGATTGGCAGGCCAGGCCACCGGGGAGCTGTTTTTT	CASSGLAGQATGELFF	TRBV6-1	TRBJ2-2	many	NA
TGTGCCAGCAGTTCAGGACAGGTCTACACCTTC	CASSSGQVYTF	TRBV6-5	TRBJ1-2	once	TRBD1
TGTGCCAGCAGCCCGGGGCGAGGGGGCGGGCTTGGCTACACCTTC	CASSPGRGGGLGYTF	TRBV5-4	TRBJ1-2	NA	TRBD1
TGTGCCAGCAGTGAAGACCCCGACAGGGTATCCTACGAGCAGTACTTC	CASSEDPDRVSYEQYF	TRBV2	TRBJ2-7	NA	TRBD1
TGTGCCAGCAACCTCCTAGCGGGAGAAAGCTCCTACAATGAGCAGTTCTTC	CASNLLAGESSYNEQFF	TRBV7-9	TRBJ2-1	NA	TRBD2
TGTGCCAGTAGTACCACTAATCTCGGCGCAGATACGCAGTATTTT	CASSTTNLGADTQYF	TRBV19	TRBJ2-3	NA	NA
TGTGCCAGCTCACCACTGGGGCAAGATACGCAGTATTTT	CASSPLGQDTQYF	TRBV18	TRBJ2-3	once	NA
TGTGCCAGCAGTCTTGGGGGCCCCTACGAGCAGTACTTC	CASSLGGPYEQYF	TRBV7-9	TRBJ2-7	NA	NA